These 17 T cell receptor beta chains originate from one sample sequenced in a study of blood T cell repertoires in COVID-19 (dated by TCRdb to about 2020). Libraries were prepared through the immunoSEQ multiplex PCR assay. In its TCRdb copy, this immuneACCESS table keeps in-frame sequences only and misses some clones. Where compared with another copy, unresolved V genes explain less than half of these, and the others have no known cause. In this sample the table shows 200,000 to 250,000 clones, roughly 80% of which occur a single time. Clones ranked in the top ten supply roughly 7% of the sample. Sequenced sample: peripheral blood. These receptor sequences come from an older woman with acute or convalescent COVID-19.

The chain has TRBV10-1 and TRBJ1-4; D uncertain. Trimming stripped 8 bases from V and 9 bases from J, with 19 bases between. CDR1 is WNHNN, CDR2 SYGVQD, per germline (reference sequence). The CDR3 is 14 residues long. CDR3 coding DNA: TGCGCCAGCGCTAAAGGTCGGGGTTGCAAAAAACTGTTTTTT. Translated, it gives CASAKGRGCKKLFF.

The chain carries TRBV24-1 and TRBJ2-3; maybe TRBD2 (5 bases). From germline, CDR1 is KGHDR and CDR2 SFDVKD. CDR3 length equals 15 residues. V was shortened by 8 bases and J by 5 bases, with 19 bases between the two germline ends. CDR3 sequence reads: CATIRAGLHLDTQYF. CDR3 coding DNA: TGTGCCACCATTAGGGCGGGCCTTCATTTAGATACGCAGTATTTT.

This clone has a single count. This chain joins TRBV5-1 and TRBJ2-1; TRBD1 agrees at 12 bases. The trim removed 5 bases at V and 5 bases at J, leaving 11 bases unmatched. The CDR3 is 17 amino acids. In germline, CDR1 is SGHRS, CDR2 YFSETQ. CDR3 sequence reads: CASRTGQGAPFDNEQFF. CDR3 sequence (DNA): TGCGCCAGCAGGACGGGACAGGGGGCCCCTTTCGACAATGAGCAGTTCTTC.

This clone was seen a few times. CDR3 nucleotides: TGTGCCAGCTCACCTCTGGGAGGGTCTAACACTGAAGCTTTCTTT. It is translated as CASSPLGGSNTEAFF. This chain links TRBV18 with TRBJ1-1; D unresolved. Germline loops: CDR1 KGHSH, CDR2 LQKENI. This CDR3 spans 15 amino acids. V lost 3 bases and J 2 bases, leaving 13 bases between the germline ends.

The chain employs TRBV19 and TRBJ2-5; 9 positions match TRBD1. The CDR3 spans 16 residues. CDR1 and CDR2 from the germline V gene are LNHDA and SQIVND (reference sequence). The V and J ends lost 8 bases and 0 bases, in that order; junction bases with no gene match: 10. The CDR3 region is CASQGGGTGNQETQYF. CDR3 DNA: TGTGCCAGTCAGGGGGGAGGGACAGGGAACCAAGAGACCCAGTACTTC.

The gene calls are TRBV7-8 and TRBJ2-3, with D possibly TRBD1 on 6 matching bases. Germline V gene lookup returns CDR1 SGHVS and CDR2 FQNEAQ. V dropped 4 bases and J dropped 6 bases, with 17 bases sitting between them. This CDR3 contains 15 residues. CDR3 in amino acids: CASSSGELLGDTQYF. CDR3 coding DNA: TGTGCCAGCAGCTCAGGGGAGCTTTTAGGGGATACGCAGTATTTT.

This chain uses TRBV7-8 with TRBJ1-4; 11 bases are a match to TRBD1. The V segment lost 5 bases and the J segment 8 bases; nucleotides outside the gene matches: 4. CDR1 is SGHVS, CDR2 FQNEAQ, per germline. This CDR3 spans 14 amino acids. The CDR3 here is CASSEDRGREKLFF. The DNA of the CDR3 is TGTGCCAGCAGCGAGGACAGGGGGCGGGAAAAACTGTTTTTT.

The chain uses TRBV19 and TRBJ2-1; 8 positions match TRBD2. The CDR3 is 15 amino acids. Trimming removed 5 bases from V and 0 bases from J; junction bases left unmatched: 3. Germline assignment: CDR1 LNHDA and CDR2 SQIVND (reference sequence). In DNA, the CDR3 is TGTGCCAGTAGTTGGACTAGCTACTCCTACAATGAGCAGTTCTTC. Translating it yields CASSWTSYSYNEQFF.

The chain couples TRBV5-1 to TRBJ2-5; a possible D gene is TRBD1 (6 bases). The CDR3 consists of 15 residues. Between the trimmed V and J ends, which lost 7 bases and 4 bases, there was a span of 20 bases. Germline CDR1 SGHRS, CDR2 YFSETQ. Written as DNA, the CDR3 is TGCGCCAGCGGCGTAATGGGGGCGCCCAGAGAGACCCAGTACTTC. Translating it yields CASGVMGAPRETQYF.

The rearrangement links TRBV4-3 to TRBJ2-7; a possible D gene is TRBD1 (6 bases). The germline V gene encodes CDR1 LGHNA and CDR2 YSLEER. The germline V and J ends were trimmed by 4 bases and 7 bases, with 11 bases remaining between them. CDR3 size: 12 residues. CDR3 nucleotide sequence: TGCGCCAGCAGCCCACAGGGTGGGGAGCAGTACTTC. This sequence encodes CASSPQGGEQYF.

The rearrangement links TRBV6-6 to TRBJ2-3, with D maybe TRBD1 (6 bases). In germline, CDR1 is MNHNY, CDR2 SVGAGI (reference sequence). The V and J ends lost 5 bases and 6 bases respectively, with 24 bases between them. The CDR3 covers 17 residues. This CDR3 is CASSHRGGTNWVDTQYF. The CDR3 DNA follows: TGTGCCAGCAGTCACCGAGGTGGGACAAATTGGGTGGATACGCAGTATTTT.

The rearrangement joins TRBV6-5 to TRBJ1-1, with D perhaps TRBD1 (5 bases). Per the germline V gene, CDR1 is MNHEY and CDR2 is SVGAGI. The CDR3 is 13 amino acids. Trimming left V 6 bases short and J 0 bases short, with 8 bases between. The CDR3 DNA reads as TGTGCCAGCAGCCGACAGTTGAACACTGAAGCTTTCTTT. Translating it yields CASSRQLNTEAFF.

V and J are TRBV9 and TRBJ1-1; D is uncertain. In germline, CDR1 is SGDLS, CDR2 YYNGEE. The CDR3 is 15 residues long. V shed 2 bases and J shed 1 base, with 12 bases lying between them. The CDR3 spells CASSVTASGNTEAFF. CDR3 in DNA: TGTGCCAGCAGCGTCACCGCTTCCGGGAACACTGAAGCTTTCTTT.

Only a few counts were recorded for this clone. The genes are TRBV2 and TRBJ1-2; 12 nucleotides line up with TRBD1. Trimming at V came to 4 bases and at J to 7 bases, leaving 1 base not matched to a gene. CDR1 and CDR2 (germline): SNHLY, FYNNEI. The length of the CDR3 is 13 residues. The CDR3 DNA reads as TGTGCCAGCAGTGCGGGACAGGGGGCTGGCTACACCTTC. This codes for CASSAGQGAGYTF.

The genes are TRBV5-4 and TRBJ2-5; 8 nucleotides match TRBD2. The junction had 11 bases not matched to a gene; V was cut back by 0 bases and J by 4 bases. Per germline, CDR1 SGHNT and CDR2 YYREEE (reference sequence). CDR3 size: 17 residues. This CDR3 is CASSLGGGPGGVETQYF. The DNA for the CDR3 is TGTGCCAGCAGCTTGGGCGGGGGGCCCGGGGGTGTAGAGACCCAGTACTTC. Full variable domain (outside the CDR3, taken from reference TRBV5-4 and TRBJ2-5): ETGVTQSPTHLIKTRGQQVTLRCSSQSGHNTVSWYQQALGQGPQFIFQYYREEENGRGNFPPRFSGLQFPNYSSELNVNALELDDSALYLCASSLGGGPGGVETQYFGPGTRLLVL.

This clone was seen many times. This chain links TRBV5-6 with TRBJ2-3; 8 bases are shared with TRBD1. After removal of 2 bases from V and 2 bases from J, the junction contained 7 bases not matched to a gene. Per the germline V gene, CDR1 is SGHDT and CDR2 is YYEEEE. The CDR3 extends over 16 amino acids. Here the CDR3 reads CASSFRRTGNTDTQYF. CDR3 sequence (DNA): TGTGCCAGCAGCTTTAGGAGGACAGGGAACACAGATACGCAGTATTTT.

This chain joins TRBV11-2 and TRBJ2-7; D is perhaps TRBD2 (6 bases). The CDR3 totals 15 residues. Germline-derived CDR1 and CDR2 are SGHAT and FQNNGV. V was clipped by 0 bases and J by 5 bases, with 14 bases between them. In nucleotides, the CDR3 is TGTGCCAGCAGCTTAGACAGGGAGGTAAGCGACGAGCAGTACGTC. Translating it yields CASSLDREVSDEQYV.